This is a list of T cell receptor beta chains from one sample in a study of blood T cell repertoires in COVID-19. Libraries were prepared by immunoSEQ multiplex PCR; TCRdb keeps only in-frame clonotypes and omits some of them. In the table there are about 190,000 clones, around 80% of which are singletons. Source material: peripheral blood. The receptors derive from a young man with active or convalescent COVID-19. CDR3s include the opening cysteine and the closing phenylalanine or tryptophan. D genes are given only for firm matches. The size entry is marked missing in some rows and otherwise reads once, few, many or a size class.

cdr3_aa,cdr3_nt,j_call,clone_size,d_call,v_call
CAWSSQGSDEKLFF,TGTGCCTGGAGTTCACAGGGGAGCGATGAAAAACTGTTTTTT,TRBJ1-4,.,TRBD1,TRBV30
CASSSQVTAQETQYF,TGTGCCAGCAGTTCCCAGGTGACAGCCCAAGAGACCCAGTACTTC,TRBJ2-5,few,.,TRBV9
CSVVLRVAYNEQFF,TGCAGCGTTGTCCTCAGGGTCGCCTACAATGAGCAGTTCTTC,TRBJ2-1,.,.,TRBV29-1
CASSLGTGENTEAFF,TGCGCCAGCAGCCTGGGAACAGGGGAGAACACTGAAGCTTTCTTT,TRBJ1-1,.,TRBD1,TRBV5-1
CASSLDMDSHTF,TGCGCCAGCAGCTTGGATATGGACAGTCACACCTTC,TRBJ1-2,.,.,TRBV5-1
CASSSQATGQDTQYF,TGTGCCAGCAGCTCGCAAGCTACAGGGCAAGATACGCAGTATTTT,TRBJ2-3,.,.,TRBV7-6
CASSSEGNQPQHF,TGTGCCAGCAGCTCAGAGGGCAATCAGCCCCAGCATTTT,TRBJ1-5,.,.,TRBV7-9
CASSLTGQGRGYTF,TGTGCCAGCAGCTTAACCGGACAGGGGCGGGGCTACACCTTC,TRBJ1-2,.,TRBD1,TRBV7-3
CSVGTQSGFYEQYF,TGCAGCGTTGGAACTCAATCGGGTTTCTACGAGCAGTACTTC,TRBJ2-7,.,.,TRBV29-1
CASGLFPRQGSSYNSPLHF,TGCGCCAGCGGACTTTTTCCGCGACAGGGGAGCTCCTATAATTCACCCCTCCACTTT,TRBJ1-6,.,TRBD1,TRBV10-1
CASSETTGGYGYTF,TGTGCCAGCAGTGAAACGACAGGGGGCTATGGCTACACCTTC,TRBJ1-2,once,TRBD1,TRBV6-1
CATSRDAGSGNTIYF,TGTGCCACCAGCAGAGATGCCGGGTCTGGAAACACCATATATTTT,TRBJ1-3,.,.,TRBV15
CASSATGQTAFF,TGTGCCAGCAGCGCGACAGGGCAGACCGCTTTCTTT,TRBJ1-1,.,TRBD1,TRBV3-1/TRBV3-2
CASSLQGSGGNQPQHF,TGTGCCAGCAGTTTACAGGGTTCGGGGGGCAATCAGCCCCAGCATTTT,TRBJ1-5,.,.,TRBV27
CASSYLAGIDTQYF,TGTGCCAGCAGTTATCTAGCGGGTATAGATACGCAGTATTTT,TRBJ2-3,.,TRBD2,TRBV6-6
CASSEGVRAGGKLFF,TGTGCCAGCAGTGAAGGGGTCAGGGCGGGAGGAAAACTGTTTTTT,TRBJ1-4,few,.,TRBV2
CATTTGRTNYGYTF,TGTGCCACCACAACCGGGAGAACTAACTATGGCTACACCTTC,TRBJ1-2,.,.,TRBV2
CASSQGRTVGGNTIYF,TGTGCCAGCAGCCAAGGCCGAACAGTGGGCGGAAACACCATATATTTT,TRBJ1-3,.,.,TRBV4-2
CASSRTIGAPTEAFF,TGTGCCAGCAGCCGTACTATCGGCGCCCCCACTGAAGCTTTCTTT,TRBJ1-1,.,.,TRBV6-5
CAWRGQGAYEQYF,TGTGCCTGGAGAGGGCAGGGGGCTTACGAGCAGTACTTC,TRBJ2-7,.,TRBD1,TRBV30
CASSQGTEKLFF,TGTGCCAGCAGTCAGGGAACGGAAAAGCTGTTTTTT,TRBJ2-2,.,.,TRBV6-5
CASSFPSSEAFF,TGTGCCAGCAGCTTTCCGAGCTCTGAAGCTTTCTTT,TRBJ1-1,.,.,TRBV7-9
CASSLAQQETQYF,TGTGCCAGCAGCCTCGCACAACAAGAGACCCAGTACTTC,TRBJ2-5,.,.,TRBV7-8
CASSYTGMNTEAFF,TGTGCCAGCAGTTACACAGGGATGAACACTGAAGCTTTCTTT,TRBJ1-1,.,.,TRBV6-2/TRBV6-3
CASSLVRAGQGTNTGELFF,TGTGCCAGCAGCTTAGTAAGGGCCGGACAGGGGACGAACACCGGGGAGCTGTTTTTT,TRBJ2-2,.,TRBD1,TRBV11-2
CASSRAGTSGSNEQFF,TGTGCCAGCAGCCGGGCAGGGACTAGTGGGTCCAATGAGCAGTTCTTC,TRBJ2-1,.,TRBD2,TRBV27
CASSLFQGAYAEAFF,TGTGCCAGCAGTTTGTTCCAGGGGGCTTATGCTGAAGCTTTCTTT,TRBJ1-1,.,TRBD1,TRBV28
CATSHWGVRASNEQFF,TGTGCCACCAGTCATTGGGGGGTTAGGGCTTCGAATGAGCAGTTCTTC,TRBJ2-1,.,.,TRBV24-1
CASTRHQPPYEQYF,TGTGCCTCGACCAGGCACCAACCTCCCTACGAGCAGTACTTC,TRBJ2-7,.,.,TRBV30
CARTDCNEKLFF,TGTGCCAGGACAGACTGTAATGAAAAACTGTTTTTT,TRBJ1-4,once,.,TRBV21-1
CASRWSEGQGTAPNSPLHF,TGTGCCAGCAGATGGAGCGAAGGACAGGGAACGGCCCCTAATTCACCCCTCCACTTT,TRBJ1-6,.,TRBD1,TRBV27
CASSLESRWTEAFF,TGTGCCAGCAGCTTAGAGAGCAGGTGGACTGAAGCTTTCTTT,TRBJ1-1,.,.,TRBV7-9
CASSLQGTSGPQHF,TGTGCCAGCAGTCTGCAGGGCACCTCAGGGCCCCAGCATTTT,TRBJ1-5,.,.,TRBV6-5
CAISGSGTPDGGNEQFF,TGTGCCATCAGTGGTTCCGGGACTCCCGACGGCGGCAATGAGCAGTTCTTC,TRBJ2-1,.,.,TRBV10-3
CASSSHSNTGELFF,TGCGCCAGCAGCTCCCATTCGAACACCGGGGAGCTGTTTTTT,TRBJ2-2,.,.,TRBV5-1
CATSRLAGGVDEQYF,TGTGCCACCAGCAGGCTAGCGGGAGGAGTAGACGAGCAGTACTTC,TRBJ2-7,once,TRBD2,TRBV15
CASYRLGSTDTQYF,TGTGCCAGCTACCGACTAGGGAGCACAGATACGCAGTATTTT,TRBJ2-3,once,.,TRBV6-5
CASSFSGSSNGELFF,TGTGCCAGCAGCTTTAGCGGGAGCTCAAACGGGGAGCTGTTTTTT,TRBJ2-2,few,TRBD2,TRBV7-2
CASSSGGDGANSPLHF,TGTGCCAGCAGCTCGGGAGGGGACGGAGCTAATTCACCCCTCCACTTT,TRBJ1-6,.,.,TRBV7-9
CASSLQDFGGETFF,TGTGCCAGCAGTTTACAAGATTTCGGCGGCGAGACTTTCTTT,TRBJ1-1,.,.,TRBV27
CASSLVRLAGGPGELFF,TGTGCCAGCAGCTTAGTAAGACTAGCGGGAGGGCCCGGGGAGCTGTTTTTT,TRBJ2-2,.,TRBD2,TRBV7-2
CASSQDGQYNSPLHF,TGTGCCAGCAGCCAAGATGGTCAGTATAATTCACCCCTCCACTTT,TRBJ1-6,.,.,TRBV3-1/TRBV3-2
CASSRQDPGNTIYF,TGTGCCAGCAGTCGACAGGATCCTGGAAACACCATATATTTT,TRBJ1-3,once,.,TRBV25-1
CASSPRTGSRTEAFF,TGTGCCAGCTCACCCCGGACAGGCTCGCGGACTGAAGCTTTCTTT,TRBJ1-1,.,TRBD1,TRBV18
CASSIAGAGNTIYF,TGTGCCAGTAGTATAGCGGGAGCTGGAAACACCATATATTTT,TRBJ1-3,few,.,TRBV19
CASSQDAGVHYEQYF,TGCGCCAGCAGCCAAGACGCGGGAGTACACTACGAGCAGTACTTC,TRBJ2-7,.,TRBD2,TRBV4-1
CATSIKPTGNSYNSPLHF,TGTGCCACCAGCATCAAACCGACAGGGAACTCCTATAATTCACCCCTCCACTTT,TRBJ1-6,.,TRBD1,TRBV15
CASSPGLAGGELFF,TGTGCCAGCAGCCCGGGACTCGCGGGCGGGGAGCTGTTTTTT,TRBJ2-2,.,.,TRBV11-3
CASSSGLAGVTDTQYF,TGCGCCAGCAGTTCTGGACTAGCGGGAGTCACAGATACGCAGTATTTT,TRBJ2-3,.,TRBD2,TRBV10-1
CASSVSDQLLTGNTIYF,TGTGCCAGCAGCGTATCGGATCAGCTCCTGACAGGAAACACCATATATTTT,TRBJ1-3,.,.,TRBV9
CASSSDRSTDTQYF,TGTGCCAGCTCATCCGACAGAAGCACAGATACGCAGTATTTT,TRBJ2-3,.,.,TRBV18
CASSYSADRGRGGVYGYTF,TGTGCCAGCAGTTACTCCGCGGACAGGGGGCGCGGCGGGGTCTATGGCTACACCTTC,TRBJ1-2,.,TRBD1,TRBV6-2/TRBV6-3
CASQASLGGGPGADTQYF,TGTGCCAGTCAGGCGAGCCTAGGTGGGGGCCCGGGTGCAGATACGCAGTATTTT,TRBJ2-3,.,.,TRBV21-1
CASSQIYRVGTEAFF,TGCGCCAGCAGCCAGATATACAGGGTTGGCACTGAAGCTTTCTTT,TRBJ1-1,.,.,TRBV4-3
CASSYDRQDTQYF,TGCGCCAGCAGTTACGACAGGCAAGATACGCAGTATTTT,TRBJ2-3,.,.,TRBV5-1